This T cell receptor beta chain was documented in a study of blood T cell repertoires in COVID-19. Study as a whole: Samples taken during acute and convalescent COVID-19 were collected in the United States, Italy and Spain. From T cells, B-cell-depleted T cells, or PBMCs came the material, which was cDNA or gDNA.

CDR3 length: 16 amino acids. Trimming stripped 7 bases from V and 3 bases from J, with 18 bases between. Per germline, CDR1 MDHEN and CDR2 SYDVKM. In the original processing: Reference gene primers were amplified, and this amplification served to estimate nucleated cell counts. Assay: immunoSEQ multiplex PCR; the TCRdb copy retains only in-frame clones and omits some. The V and J calls and clone size come from that table; D and trimming were worked out from the DNA. There are about 190,000 clones in the sample; around 79% occur only once, and roughly 13% lies in the top ten. This chain joins TRBV28 and TRBJ2-2; D perhaps matches TRBD1 (7 bases). This TCR came from a man in his forties or fifties who had recovered from COVID-19. The sequenced sample consisted of peripheral blood. CDR3 protein: CASTGGGRRHTGELFF. CDR3 coding DNA: TGTGCCAGCACCGGAGGGGGCCGGCGGCACACCGGGGAGCTGTTTTTT.